This T cell receptor (beta chain) appears in the sequencing data of a study of T cell responses to AZD1222 COVID-19 vaccine listed by TCRdb under 2021. Regarding the research as a whole: A total of 233 trial participants underwent TCR sequencing, of whom approximately 210 received two doses of AZD1222 and some 26 received two doses of the MenACWY control vaccine. Trial participants were enrolled into age subgroups of 18-55, 56-69 and 70-plus years, which contained about 150, 27 and 61 TCR-sequenced participants, respectively.

What the study reported, not specific to this receptor: Because no day 14 peak-response samples were available, the repertoires could be characterized only after the peak T cell response. A significant rise in spike-specific TCR breadth and depth was observed after two AZD1222 doses relative to day 0 and relative to MenACWY recipients. Most participants were white British and females outnumbered males, and the authors suggested that clonal diversity may have been underestimated. In the small 56-69-year group, the increase in depth fell short of significance, most likely because of low power. Epitopes outside the regions mutated in the B.1.351 and B.1.1.7 variants were reportedly recognized by nearly half of the unique spike-specific TCRs. Conclusions about previously exposed vaccinees are limited because only five to seven AZD1222 recipients were SARS-CoV-2 seropositive at baseline. CD4 TCRs associated with the vaccine covered the entire spike protein, and the dominant responses were in regions 160-218 and 743-854.

The intended sense of this specimen's time point label: baseline before first vaccination. According to the study, the label for this sample's treatment or condition signals: meningococcal conjugate vaccine given as trial control. Vaccinee samples came from UK trials COV001 and COV002, including a single-blind randomized controlled phase 2/3 trial of AZD1222 (ChAdOx1 nCoV-19) in healthy adults. Trial participant PBMC samples were collected at day 0 and day 28 after the second dose for TCRbeta chain sequencing. About this clone: There is no known antigen for this receptor. It has no much larger one-base neighbor in the sample; base qualities were not kept.

The CDR3 regions of human TCRbeta chains were subjected to immunosequencing. The authors' analysis ran thus. TCRs in the repertoires were compared against a reference library of SARS-CoV-2-specific TCRs that had been generated with the MIRA antigen-specificity platform. Breadth meant the fraction of unique TCRs that were SARS-CoV-2-associated, whereas depth meant the fraction of total T cells that were SARS-CoV-2-associated. Using the MIRA data, every spike-specific TCR was mapped to the spike region that the TCR reacted to and assigned to either a CD4 or a CD8 class. Log10-transformed breadth and depth values were compared by one-way ANOVA with Sidak's multiple comparisons tests. The table comes from immuneACCESS by way of TCRdb, which keeps in-frame sequences with V and J called. Part of the clones is missing from these tables; in studies checked, under half for an unresolved V gene and the rest for unknown reasons. V, J and clone size were drawn from that table, and D and trimming were deduced from the DNA. In all, the sample holds some 150,000 clones, and 82% of those were seen once. The top ten clonotypes cover roughly 4% of the sample.

This sequence was found in an adult in good health. The material was peripheral blood, obtained on day 0 of MenACWY control vaccination.

In nucleotide form, the sequence is TGTGCCAGCAGCTCCTTAGACAGGGGAAACACTGAAGCTTTCTTT. It translates as CASSSLDRGNTEAFF. The chain is encoded by TRBV7-6 joined to TRBJ1-1; 8 central bases correspond to TRBD1. Measured from the cysteine to the phenylalanine, the CDR3 is 15 residues long. Just the 45-base CDR3 DNA is kept, in frame starting at base 1. The V end gives up 4 bases and the J end 2 bases, leaving 6 bases in the junction not matched to a gene. CDR1 and CDR2 were assigned from the germline V gene as SGHVS and FNYEAQ.